This passage covers 7 T cell receptor beta chains from one sample sequenced in a study of cytomegalovirus exposure and HLA in healthy donors. The PCR made use of 60 Vbeta and 13 Jbeta primers. Some clones are missing from TCRdb's copy, which holds only in-frame ones; the method was immunoSEQ multiplex PCR. The data contain approximately 120,000 clones, roughly 70% of them singletons. The source material was PBMCs. Receptors originate from a man aged 30 to 39 in good health and CMV-seronegative.

The chain carries TRBV5-1 and TRBJ2-1, with a tentative D call TRBD1 (5 bases). The germline V and J ends were trimmed by 4 bases and 3 bases, with 14 bases remaining between them. This CDR3 region has 15 residues. The germline gives CDR1 SGHRS, CDR2 YFSETQ. The CDR3 DNA is TGCGCCAGCAGCGTTCCCAGGGCTAACTACAATGAGCAGTTCTTC. As protein: CASSVPRANYNEQFF.

The V and J genes are TRBV4-1 and TRBJ2-7; a weak D match, TRBD1 (6 bases). The length of the CDR3 is 15 residues. The V end lost 0 bases, the J end lost 5 bases, and 14 bases lay between the germline ends. The germline V gene encodes CDR1 MGHRA and CDR2 YSYEKL. CDR3 nucleotide sequence: TGCGCCAGCAGCCAAGATCGGGACATATCCAACGAGCAGTACTTC. This codes for CASSQDRDISNEQYF.

The rearrangement links TRBV7-2 to TRBJ2-3, with a tentative D call TRBD2 (6 bases). CDR1 is SGHTA, CDR2 FQGNSA, per germline. This CDR3 comprises 16 residues. Between the trimmed V and J ends, which lost 6 bases and 0 bases, there was a span of 16 bases. CDR3 sequence: CASSSMRGGSTDTQYF. CDR3 DNA: TGTGCCAGCAGTTCGATGCGGGGCGGGAGCACAGATACGCAGTATTTT.

CDR3 DNA sequence: TGTGCCAGCAGCCAATCAGTGAACACTGAAGCTTTCTTT. Translating gives CASSQSVNTEAFF. The chain recombines TRBV14 with TRBJ1-1, with no clear D. Germline lookup yields CDR1 SGHDN and CDR2 FVKESK. CDR3 length: 13 amino acids. Trimming shortened V by 2 bases and J by 0 bases, and 4 bases separated the two germline ends.

V is TRBV5-6 and J is TRBJ2-1; 8 bases agree with TRBD2. The junction had 15 bases not matched to a gene; V was cut back by 4 bases and J by 6 bases. Germline CDR1 reads SGHDT; CDR2 reads YYEEEE. CDR3 length: 17 amino acids. The CDR3 spells CASSIQLGSGEANEQFF. CDR3 DNA: TGTGCCAGCAGCATACAGTTGGGTAGCGGGGAGGCCAATGAGCAGTTCTTC.

The chain employs TRBV28 and TRBJ2-7; D is uncertain. The germline V and J ends were trimmed by 10 bases and 3 bases, with 10 bases remaining between them. Germline lookup yields CDR1 MDHEN and CDR2 SYDVKM. This CDR3 has 11 residues. The CDR3 is CAIDTFYEQYF. Written as DNA, the CDR3 is TGTGCCATCGACACCTTCTACGAGCAGTACTTC. The whole variable domain, filled in from reference TRBV28 and TRBJ2-7, reads DVKVTQSSRYLVKRTGEKVFLECVQDMDHENMFWYRQDPGLGLRLIYFSYDVKMKEKGDIPEGYSVSREKKERFSLILESASTNQTSMYLCAIDTFYEQYFGPGTRLTVT.

This sequence joins TRBV6-5 and TRBJ1-2; 10 bases match TRBD1. The V segment lost 7 bases and the J segment 4 bases; nucleotides outside the gene matches: 9. The CDR3 contains 15 residues. From germline, CDR1 is MNHEY and CDR2 SVGAGI. CDR3 region: CASKDRGRNSYGYTF. The CDR3 DNA reads TGTGCCAGCAAAGACAGGGGGCGAAACAGCTATGGCTACACCTTC.